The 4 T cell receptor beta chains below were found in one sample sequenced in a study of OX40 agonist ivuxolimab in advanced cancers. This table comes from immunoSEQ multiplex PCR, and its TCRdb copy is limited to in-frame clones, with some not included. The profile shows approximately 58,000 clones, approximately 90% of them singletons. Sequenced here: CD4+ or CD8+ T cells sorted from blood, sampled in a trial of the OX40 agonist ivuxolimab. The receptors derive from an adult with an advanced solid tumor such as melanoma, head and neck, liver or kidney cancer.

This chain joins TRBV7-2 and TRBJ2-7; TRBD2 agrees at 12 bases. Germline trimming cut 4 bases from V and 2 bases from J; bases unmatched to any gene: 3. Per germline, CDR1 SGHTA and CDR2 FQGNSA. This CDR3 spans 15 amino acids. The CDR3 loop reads CASSSRTSGTYEQYF. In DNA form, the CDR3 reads TGTGCCAGCAGCTCTAGGACTAGCGGGACCTACGAGCAGTACTTC.

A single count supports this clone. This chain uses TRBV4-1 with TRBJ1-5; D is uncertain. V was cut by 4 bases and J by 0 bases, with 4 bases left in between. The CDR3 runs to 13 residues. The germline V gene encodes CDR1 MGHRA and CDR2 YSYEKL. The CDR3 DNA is TGCGCCAGCAGCCGGGATAGCAATCAGCCCCAGCATTTT. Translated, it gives CASSRDSNQPQHF.

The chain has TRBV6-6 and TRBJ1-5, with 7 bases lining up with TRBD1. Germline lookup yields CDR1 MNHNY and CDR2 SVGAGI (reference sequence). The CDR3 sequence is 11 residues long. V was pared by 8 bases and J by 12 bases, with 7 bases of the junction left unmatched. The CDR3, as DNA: TGTGCCAGCGCCACGGACAGGCACCAGCATTTT. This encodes CASATDRHQHF.

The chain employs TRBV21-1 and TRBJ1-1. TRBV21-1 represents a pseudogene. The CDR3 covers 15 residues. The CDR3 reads CASSIRGEGDTEAFF. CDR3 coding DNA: TGTGCCAGCAGCATCAGAGGCGAGGGCGACACTGAAGCTTTCTTT.